Listed below are T cell receptor beta chains from one sample, sequenced in a study of CD8+ T cells in alopecia areata. The assay was immunoSEQ multiplex PCR, and TCRdb's table has in-frame clones only and misses some. The profile covers hundreds of thousands of clones, with 60% appearing a single time and about 0.88% taken by the ten largest. Sequenced material: CD4+ T cells sorted from blood, taken between weeks 51 and 54, from a patient treated with tofacitinib. These TCRs come from a human donor with alopecia areata. CDR3s include the opening cysteine and the closing phenylalanine or tryptophan. Fields, in order: D gene, clone size, V gene, J gene, CDR3 protein, CDR3 DNA. D genes are given only for firm matches. Clone size is shown for a subset of rows, as once, few, many or a class of expanded clone.

>TRBD1|once|TRBV6-6|TRBJ1-5
CASSPTGQGNRQPQHF
TGTGCCAGCAGCCCTACGGGACAGGGGAACAGGCAGCCCCAGCATTTT
>-|-|TRBV29-1|TRBJ1-2
CSVVKGREHGYTF
TGCAGCGTTGTGAAAGGCAGGGAGCATGGCTACACCTTC
>-|-|TRBV5-6|TRBJ1-5
CASSSNFNQPQHF
TGTGCCAGCAGCTCCAACTTCAATCAGCCCCAGCATTTT
>TRBD2|few|TRBV10-3|TRBJ2-6
CAISASGGHLSGANVLTF
TGTGCCATCAGCGCTAGCGGGGGCCACCTCTCTGGGGCCAACGTCCTGACTTTC
>TRBD1|-|TRBV10-3|TRBJ2-6
CAISEQGAGANVLTF
TGTGCCATCAGTGAGCAGGGGGCTGGGGCCAACGTCCTGACTTTC
>TRBD1|-|TRBV29-1|TRBJ1-1
CSATRGGTEAFF
TGCAGCGCAACCAGGGGGGGTACTGAAGCTTTCTTT
>-|-|TRBV6-1|TRBJ2-7
CASSELGASYEQYF
TGTGCCAGCAGTGAACTCGGGGCCTCCTACGAGCAGTACTTC
>-|-|TRBV30|TRBJ1-2
CAWSVSQAFYGYTF
TGTGCCTGGAGTGTATCTCAGGCCTTCTATGGCTACACCTTC
>-|few|TRBV4-1|TRBJ1-1
CASSQEWGPEAFF
TGCGCCAGCAGCCAAGAATGGGGTCCTGAAGCTTTCTTT
>TRBD1|-|TRBV6-6|TRBJ1-5
CASRTGQGHQPQHF
TGTGCCAGCAGAACGGGACAGGGGCATCAGCCCCAGCATTTT
>TRBD1|few|TRBV18|TRBJ2-3
CASSPPGTVWDTQYF
TGTGCCAGCTCACCACCGGGGACAGTGTGGGATACGCAGTATTTT
>-|few|TRBV4-1|TRBJ1-2
CASSQEGTSDRDGYTF
TGCGCCAGCAGCCAAGAAGGGACATCCGATCGTGATGGCTACACCTTC
>TRBD1|few|TRBV30|TRBJ2-7
CAWRPRTGISYEQYF
TGTGCCTGGAGGCCTAGGACAGGTATTTCCTACGAGCAGTACTTC
>-|-|TRBV6-6|TRBJ2-3
CASSYTTDTQYF
TGTGCCAGCAGCTACACCACAGATACGCAGTATTTT
>TRBD1|-|TRBV7-9|TRBJ2-7
CASGPWTGTIYEQYF
TGTGCCAGCGGACCATGGACAGGGACCATCTACGAGCAGTACTTC
>TRBD1|-|TRBV29-1|TRBJ1-1
CSVEGETGAVNTEAFF
TGCAGCGTTGAGGGGGAGACAGGGGCGGTGAACACTGAAGCTTTCTTT
>-|-|TRBV25-1|TRBJ2-7
CASTPDGSYEQYF
TGTGCCAGCACCCCGGACGGTTCCTACGAGCAGTACTTC
>-|once|TRBV7-9|TRBJ1-1
CASEAPPGAYTEAFF
TGTGCCAGCGAAGCCCCCCCGGGGGCCTACACTGAAGCTTTCTTT
>TRBD1|-|TRBV13|TRBJ2-7
CASSLQGNEQYF
TGTGCCAGCAGCCTACAGGGGAACGAGCAGTACTTC
>-|-|TRBV5-1|TRBJ1-2
CASSLSRQYRSYTF
TGCGCCAGCAGCTTGTCCCGCCAGTACCGGAGCTACACCTTC
>TRBD1|-|TRBV18|TRBJ2-5
CASSPQAGTGQETQYF
TGTGCCAGCTCACCACAAGCCGGGACAGGCCAAGAGACCCAGTACTTC
>-|-|TRBV7-2|TRBJ2-7
CASSPAPATSYEQYF
TGTGCCAGCAGCCCCGCCCCGGCGACTTCCTACGAGCAGTACTTC
>-|-|TRBV19|TRBJ1-5
CASSLGGPKHF
TGTGCCAGTAGCTTGGGGGGGCCAAAGCATTTT
>-|few|TRBV15|TRBJ2-7
CATSRDQAGVNYEQYF
TGTGCCACCAGCAGAGATCAAGCAGGTGTTAACTACGAGCAGTACTTC
>-|-|TRBV7-7|TRBJ2-5
CASSFNFQETQYF
TGTGCTAGCAGCTTCAACTTCCAAGAGACCCAGTACTTC
>-|-|TRBV30|TRBJ1-1
CAWSVGAEAFF
TGTGCCTGGAGTGTCGGGGCGGAGGCTTTCTTT
>-|-|TRBV29-1|TRBJ2-3
CSPQDTQYF
TGCAGCCCCCAAGATACGCAGTATTTT
>TRBD1|-|TRBV29-1|TRBJ1-2
CSVGPGTGNYGYTF
TGCAGCGTTGGGCCCGGGACAGGGAACTATGGCTACACCTTC
>-|-|TRBV6-5|TRBJ2-1
CASTPGGGTEQFF
TGTGCCAGCACTCCCGGTGGGGGCACTGAGCAGTTCTTC
>TRBD2|-|TRBV29-1|TRBJ2-3
CSVTSGGVTDTQYF
TGCAGCGTGACTAGCGGGGGCGTCACAGATACGCAGTATTTT
>-|few|TRBV15|TRBJ2-7
CATSRTRGGQYF
TGTGCCACCAGCAGGACTCGAGGAGGGCAGTACTTC
>-|-|TRBV5-4|TRBJ2-7
CASSSKTGDYEQYF
TGTGCCAGCAGCTCGAAGACAGGAGATTACGAGCAGTACTTC